A single T cell receptor beta chain is shown here with its context. V was pared by 0 bases and J by 7 bases, with 10 bases between. This CDR3 is built from 14 residues. The germline V gene has CDR1 GTSNPN and CDR2 SVGIG (reference sequence). As defined, naive CD8 cells were CD45RO-negative and positively selected for CCR7, with terminally differentiated effector memory CD45RA+ cells excluded. Profiled with immunoSEQ multiplex PCR; TCRdb holds only in-frame clones, not every one. This table has around 1.9 million clones, about 93% appearing once. The data stem from a study of shared clonotypes between healthy human individuals.

This chain connects TRBV30 to TRBJ1-6; D remains unclear. Input material: naive CD8+ T cells from PBMCs. The receptor comes from a man in his late teens or twenties in good health. Some clones in this sample may be carry-over from other donors' samples. The chain's CDR3 is CAWSVGSANSPLHF. DNA of the CDR3: TGTGCCTGGAGTGTGGGCAGCGCAAATTCACCCCTCCACTTT.